These 10 T cell receptor beta chains came from one sample sequenced in a study of early T cells in non-severe SARS-CoV-2 infection. TCRdb passed the 5' RACE reads through MiXCR, listing each CDR3 protein once. The sample has 50,000 to 60,000 distinct CDR3 sequences, 9.5% to 12% seen once. The material sequenced was whole blood. These TCRs come from an adult who was a healthcare worker with PCR-confirmed SARS-CoV-2 infection or an uninfected control (not recorded which).

The J gene is TRBJ2-2, the V gene TRBV3-1, with D possibly being TRBD2 (6 bases). This CDR3 is built from 13 residues. The V end was cut by 8 bases, the J end by 2 bases, with 9 bases between. Germline V lookup: CDR1 LGHDT, CDR2 YNNKEL (reference sequence). The CDR3 spells CASRSGNTGELFF. The CDR3 nucleotides read TGTGCCAGCCGTAGCGGAAACACCGGGGAGCTGTTTTTT. Full variable domain (outside the CDR3, taken from reference TRBV3-1 and TRBJ2-2): DTAVSQTPKYLVTQMGNDKSIKCEQNLGHDTMYWYKQDSKKFLKIMFSYNNKELIINETVPNRFSPKSPDKAHLNLHINSLELGDSAVYFCASRSGNTGELFFGEGSRLTVL.

The gene calls are TRBV21-1 and TRBJ2-1; the table's D gene call, TRBD2, was not cross checked with the DNA. TRBV21-1 is a known pseudogene. The CDR3 length is 16 residues. The CDR3 reads CASSQSPRGGYNEQFF. The CDR3 nucleotides are TGTGCCAGCAGCCAATCCCCACGGGGAGGCTACAATGAGCAGTTCTTC.

This chain links TRBV5-4 with TRBJ2-1; D unclear. This CDR3 spans 14 amino acids. Germline V CDR1 and CDR2: SGHNT, YYREEE (reference sequence). V shed 2 bases and J shed 3 bases, with 9 bases lying between them. The CDR3 is CASSFGQIYNEQFF. The CDR3 nucleotides are TGTGCCAGCAGCTTTGGGCAGATCTACAATGAGCAGTTCTTC. The variable domain in full, with the rest retrieved from reference TRBV5-4 and TRBJ2-1, is ETGVTQSPTHLIKTRGQQVTLRCSSQSGHNTVSWYQQALGQGPQFIFQYYREEENGRGNFPPRFSGLQFPNYSSELNVNALELDDSALYLCASSFGQIYNEQFFGPGTRLTVL.

This clonotype has more than one count but fewer than ten. The chain recombines TRBV6-5 with TRBJ1-1; 12 positions match TRBD1. This CDR3 comprises 14 residues. The trim removed 6 bases at V and 10 bases at J, leaving 9 bases unmatched. Germline V gene sequence: CDR1 MNHEY, CDR2 SVGAGI. CDR3 residues: CASSPPGTGGRAFF. The CDR3 nucleotides are TGTGCCAGCAGCCCTCCCGGGACAGGGGGCAGAGCTTTCTTT.

In this sample, this clonotype turned up many times. V gene TRBV11-2 combines with J gene TRBJ1-1, with D possibly matching TRBD1 (6 bases). Germline CDR1 reads SGHAT; CDR2 reads FQNNGV. V lost 5 bases to trimming and J lost 5 bases, with 15 bases between them. The CDR3 totals 14 residues. The CDR3 loop is CASSSVTGRTEAFF. CDR3 nucleotide sequence: TGTGCCAGCAGCAGCGTAACAGGGAGAACTGAAGCTTTCTTT. Complete variable domain (other parts from reference TRBV11-2 and TRBJ1-1): EAGVAQSPRYKIIEKRQSVAFWCNPISGHATLYWYQQILGQGPKLLIQFQNNGVVDDSQLPKDRFSAERLKGVDSTLKIQPAKLEDSAVYLCASSSVTGRTEAFFGQGTRLTVV.

In regard to this clonotype: This may be a read error: a much more frequent sequence differs by one nucleotide. This sequence joins TRBV7-8 and TRBJ2-3; 9 bases are a match to TRBD2. The CDR3 loop spans 14 amino acids. Germline V gene sequence: CDR1 SGHVS, CDR2 FQNEAQ. The CDR3 here is CASSRLAGKDTRYF. CDR3 bases: TGTGCCAGCAGTCGCCTAGCGGGAAAAGATACGCGGTATTTT.

The rearrangement links TRBV12-3 or TRBV12-4 to TRBJ1-1; TRBD1 is a possible D gene (5 bases). V was pared by 2 bases and J by 2 bases, with 18 bases between. This CDR3 is 17 amino acids long. DNA of the CDR3: TGTGCCAGCAGTTTATATGGGGGTAATGTTCCAAACACTGAAGCTTTCTTT. Translation gives CASSLYGGNVPNTEAFF.

The chain carries TRBV7-3 and TRBJ2-3; the D gene could be TRBD1 or TRBD2 (6 bases each). This CDR3 is 16 amino acids long. The germline CDR1 and CDR2 sequences are SGHTA and FQGTGA. Deletions cut 5 bases from V and 2 bases from J, with 17 bases between. Here the CDR3 DNA reads TGTGCCAGCAGCCCCCGAGGCGGGGACATCACAGATACGCAGTATTTT. Protein product: CASSPRGGDITDTQYF.

A note on this clonotype: Being one base from a much bigger clone, this may be a read error. The chain employs TRBV7-9 and TRBJ1-6; D uncertain. Deletions cut 6 bases from V and 7 bases from J, with 16 bases between. There are 15 residues in the CDR3. Per the germline V gene, CDR1 is SEHNR and CDR2 is FQNEAQ (reference sequence). The CDR3 DNA reads as TGTGCCAGCAGAGAGGCGGGAGGTTGGAATTCACCCCTCCACTTT. Translating gives CASREAGGWNSPLHF.

The chain joins TRBV9 to TRBJ2-3; 7 bases are shared with TRBD2. Germline V CDR1 and CDR2: SGDLS, YYNGEE. Trimming cost V 0 bases and J 1 base; bases outside gene matches: 2. The CDR3 totals 15 residues. The CDR3 DNA is TGTGCCAGCAGCGTAGAAGCGGGACGCACAGATACGCAGTATTTT. Amino acid sequence: CASSVEAGRTDTQYF. The full variable domain, in which reference TRBV9 and TRBJ2-3 provide the parts outside the CDR3, is DSGVTQTPKHLITATGQRVTLRCSPRSGDLSVYWYQQSLDQGLQFLIQYYNGEERAKGNILERFSAQQFPDLHSELNLSSLELGDSALYFCASSVEAGRTDTQYFGPGTRLTVL.